This TCR beta chain emerged from a study of blood T cell repertoires in COVID-19 (dated by TCRdb to 2020 to 2021). For the study in its entirety: Collaborator samples came from the United States, Italy and Spain and covered acute and convalescent phases of COVID-19. The dataset comprised deeply sampled blood TCRbeta repertoires from subjects exposed to, actively infected with, or recovered from COVID-19. The sample metadata nearly always contained a de-identified subject ID, COVID-19 status, age in years and sex. The samples were drawn from two sources: the first 160 participants of the ongoing ImmuneRACE study, and 1,000 to 1,500 subjects contributed by 6 global collaborators. Where HLA class I and class II types were available, the types were taken from metadata supplied by the sample provider, not from assay-based typing. A freely available public database, intended as a resource for researchers studying the immune response to SARS-CoV-2, is where the repertoires were released. The prospective study material was composed of cDNA or gDNA derived from T cells, B-cell-depleted T cells, or PBMCs.

About this clone: Its antigen remains undetermined. The input lacks base qualities; no much larger clone sits a single base away.

Study-wide conclusions, independent of this receptor: How much clinical and demographic metadata was included differed by source and by participant, and the metadata was provided uncurated.

Collaborating institutions collected whole blood in K2EDTA tubes following their own protocols. For TCRbeta analysis, collaborator samples were shipped as frozen whole blood, as isolated PBMCs, or as DNA extracted from either sample type. TCRbeta CDR3 regions were amplified from genomic DNA using the immunoSEQ Assay, a bias-controlled multiplex PCR. From the authors' description of their analysis: The number of nucleated cells in each sample was estimated from the amplification of reference gene primers within the assay. Sequence reads were collapsed and filtered to measure the absolute abundance of every unique TCRbeta CDR3 rearrangement. For each sample, productive Simpson clonality was calculated as the square root of Simpson's diversity index over productive rearrangements. As stored in TCRdb, this immuneACCESS dataset retains in-frame rearrangements with V and J assigned. A fraction of the clones does not appear; measured against another copy, unresolved V genes explain less than half of the discrepancy, and the remainder lacks a known reason. The V and J calls and clone size come from that table; D and trimming were worked out from the DNA. This sample gives 35,000 to 55,000 clones in total; around 87% of them show up just once. The ten largest clones add up to approximately 4.3% of the sample.

The cysteine opens and the phenylalanine closes a CDR3 of 15 amino acids. Only the CDR3 region is kept as DNA, spanning 45 bases read in frame from base 1. After removal of 2 bases from V and 8 bases from J, the junction retains 6 bases not matched to a gene. CDR1 LNHNV and CDR2 YYDKDF were looked up in the germline V gene (reference sequence). The TCR sequence derives from a human donor in a cohort sampled during active COVID-19. Recombination connected TRBV15 to TRBJ1-3, with 10 bases aligning to TRBD1. Source material: peripheral blood. The DNA reads as follows: TGTGCCACCAGCAGACCCGGGACAGGGGAAGACACCATATATTTT. This sequence encodes CATSRPGTGEDTIYF.